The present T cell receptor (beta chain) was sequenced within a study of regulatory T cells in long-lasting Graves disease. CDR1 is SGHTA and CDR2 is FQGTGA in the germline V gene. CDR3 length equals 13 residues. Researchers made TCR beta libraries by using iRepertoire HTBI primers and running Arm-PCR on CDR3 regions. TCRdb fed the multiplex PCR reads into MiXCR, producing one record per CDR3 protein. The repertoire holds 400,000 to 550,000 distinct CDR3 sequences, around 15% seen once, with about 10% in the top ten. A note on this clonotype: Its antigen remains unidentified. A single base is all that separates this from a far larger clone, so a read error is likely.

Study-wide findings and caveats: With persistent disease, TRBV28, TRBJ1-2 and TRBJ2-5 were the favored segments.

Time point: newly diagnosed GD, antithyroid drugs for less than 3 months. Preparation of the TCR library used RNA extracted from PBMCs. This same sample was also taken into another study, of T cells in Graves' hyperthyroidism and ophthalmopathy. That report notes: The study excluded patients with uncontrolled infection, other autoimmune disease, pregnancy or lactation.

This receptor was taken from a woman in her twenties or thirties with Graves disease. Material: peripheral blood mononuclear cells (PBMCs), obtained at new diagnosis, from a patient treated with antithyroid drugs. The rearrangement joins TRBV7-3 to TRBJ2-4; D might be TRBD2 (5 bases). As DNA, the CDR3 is TGTGCCAGCAGCACCTCTAGAGACAATGAGCGGTTCTTC. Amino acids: CASSTSRDNERFF.